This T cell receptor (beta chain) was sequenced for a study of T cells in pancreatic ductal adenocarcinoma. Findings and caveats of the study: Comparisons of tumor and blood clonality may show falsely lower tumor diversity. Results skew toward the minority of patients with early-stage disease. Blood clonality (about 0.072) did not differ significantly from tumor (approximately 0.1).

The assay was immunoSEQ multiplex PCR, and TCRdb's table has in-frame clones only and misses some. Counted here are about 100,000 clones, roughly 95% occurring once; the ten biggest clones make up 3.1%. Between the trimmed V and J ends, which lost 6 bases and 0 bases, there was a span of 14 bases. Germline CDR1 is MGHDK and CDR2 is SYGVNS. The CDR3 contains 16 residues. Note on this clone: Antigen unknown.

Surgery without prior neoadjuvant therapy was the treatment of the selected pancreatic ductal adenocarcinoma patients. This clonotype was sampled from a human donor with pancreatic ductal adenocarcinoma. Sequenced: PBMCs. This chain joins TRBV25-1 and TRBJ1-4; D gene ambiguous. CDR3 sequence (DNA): TGTGCCAGCAGCCGCCGGGTGGAGGCAACTAATGAAAAACTGTTTTTT. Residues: CASSRRVEATNEKLFF.